The entry below gives a single T cell receptor beta chain sequence along with its context. The source of the sample is a study of technical replicates of blood from a handful of donors. Produced via immunoSEQ multiplex PCR; TCRdb's table is partial and in-frame only. The sample yields over 50,000 clones, 75% to 90% seen once. Between the trimmed V and J ends, which lost 3 bases and 3 bases, there was a span of 9 bases. Germline V gene lookup returns CDR1 SQVTM and CDR2 ANQGSEA. The CDR3 has 13 amino acids. This receptor was identified in a human donor in good health. Some clones in this sample may be carry-over from other donors' samples. This rearrangement joins TRBV29-1 to TRBJ1-5; D gene uncertain. The sequencing sample was made of PBMCs. The CDR3 is CSVDTGYNQPQHF. The CDR3 DNA is TGCAGCGTTGATACGGGGTACAATCAGCCCCAGCATTTT.